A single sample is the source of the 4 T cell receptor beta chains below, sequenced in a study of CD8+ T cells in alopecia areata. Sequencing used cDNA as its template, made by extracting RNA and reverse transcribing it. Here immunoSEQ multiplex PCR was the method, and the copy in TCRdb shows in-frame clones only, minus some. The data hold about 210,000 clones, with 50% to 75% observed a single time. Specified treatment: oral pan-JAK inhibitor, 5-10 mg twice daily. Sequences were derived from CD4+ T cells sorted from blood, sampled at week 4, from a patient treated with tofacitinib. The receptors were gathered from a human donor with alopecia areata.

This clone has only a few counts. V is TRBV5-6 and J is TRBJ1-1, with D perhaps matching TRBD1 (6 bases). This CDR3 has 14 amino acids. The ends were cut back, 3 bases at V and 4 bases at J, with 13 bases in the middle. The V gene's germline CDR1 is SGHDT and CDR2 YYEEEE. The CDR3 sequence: CASSSRQGGTEAFF. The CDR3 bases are TGTGCCAGCAGCTCCCGACAAGGGGGCACTGAAGCTTTCTTT. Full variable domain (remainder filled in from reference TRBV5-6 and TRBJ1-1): DAGVTQSPTHLIKTRGQQVTLRCSPKSGHDTVSWYQQALGQGPQFIFQYYEEEERQRGNFPDRFSGHQFPNYSSELNVNALLLGDSALYLCASSSRQGGTEAFFGQGTRLTVV.

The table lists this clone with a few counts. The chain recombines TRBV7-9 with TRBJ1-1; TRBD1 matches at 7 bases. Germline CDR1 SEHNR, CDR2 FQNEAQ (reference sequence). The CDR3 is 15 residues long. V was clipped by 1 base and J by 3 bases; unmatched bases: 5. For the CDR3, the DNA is TGTGCCAGCAGCTTAGGGTGGCAGGGGGACACTGAAGCTTTCTTT. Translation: CASSLGWQGDTEAFF.

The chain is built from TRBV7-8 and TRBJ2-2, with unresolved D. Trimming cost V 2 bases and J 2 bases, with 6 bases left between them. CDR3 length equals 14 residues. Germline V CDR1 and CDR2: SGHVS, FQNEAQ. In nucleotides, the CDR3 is TGTGCCAGCAGCTTAAGTTTAAACACCGGGGAGCTGTTTTTT. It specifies CASSLSLNTGELFF.

The CDR3 DNA follows: TGTGCCAGCAGCTTGGAGAGGGTGGGGAACACTGAAGCTTTCTTT. Protein product: CASSLERVGNTEAFF. The chain recombines TRBV5-6 with TRBJ1-1; no definite D call. The CDR3 contains 15 residues. Germline CDR1 reads SGHDT; CDR2 reads YYEEEE. The V end lost 0 bases, the J end lost 1 base, and 10 bases lay between the germline ends.